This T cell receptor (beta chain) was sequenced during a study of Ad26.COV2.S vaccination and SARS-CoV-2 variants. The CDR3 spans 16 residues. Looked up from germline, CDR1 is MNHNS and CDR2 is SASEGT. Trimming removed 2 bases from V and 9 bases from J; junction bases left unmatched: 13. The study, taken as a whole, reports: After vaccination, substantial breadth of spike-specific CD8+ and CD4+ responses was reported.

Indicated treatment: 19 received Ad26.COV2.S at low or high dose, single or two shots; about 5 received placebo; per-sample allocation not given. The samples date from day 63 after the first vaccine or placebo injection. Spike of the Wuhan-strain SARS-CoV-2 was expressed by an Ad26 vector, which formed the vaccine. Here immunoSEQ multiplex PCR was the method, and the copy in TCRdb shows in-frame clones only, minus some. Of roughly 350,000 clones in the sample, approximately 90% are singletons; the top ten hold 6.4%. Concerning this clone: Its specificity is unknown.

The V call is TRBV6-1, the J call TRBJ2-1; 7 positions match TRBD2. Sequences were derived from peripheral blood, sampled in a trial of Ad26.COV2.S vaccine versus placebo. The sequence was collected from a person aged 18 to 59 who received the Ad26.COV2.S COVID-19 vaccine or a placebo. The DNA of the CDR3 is TGTGCCAGCAGTGAACGTGGGGACTACGTCGCCTCTGAGCAGTTCTTC. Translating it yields CASSERGDYVASEQFF.